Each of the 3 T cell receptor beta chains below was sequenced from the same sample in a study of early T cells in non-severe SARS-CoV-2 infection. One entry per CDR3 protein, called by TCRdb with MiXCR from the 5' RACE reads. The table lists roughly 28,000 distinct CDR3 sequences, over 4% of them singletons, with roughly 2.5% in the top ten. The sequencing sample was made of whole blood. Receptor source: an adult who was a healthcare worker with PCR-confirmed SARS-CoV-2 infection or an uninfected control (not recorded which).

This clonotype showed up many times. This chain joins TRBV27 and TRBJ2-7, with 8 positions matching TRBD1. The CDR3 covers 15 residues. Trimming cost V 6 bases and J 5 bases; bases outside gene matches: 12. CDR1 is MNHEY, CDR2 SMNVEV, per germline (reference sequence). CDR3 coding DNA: TGTGCCAGCAGCCCCCAGGGGGCGGGTTGGAACGAGCAGTACTTC. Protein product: CASSPQGAGWNEQYF.

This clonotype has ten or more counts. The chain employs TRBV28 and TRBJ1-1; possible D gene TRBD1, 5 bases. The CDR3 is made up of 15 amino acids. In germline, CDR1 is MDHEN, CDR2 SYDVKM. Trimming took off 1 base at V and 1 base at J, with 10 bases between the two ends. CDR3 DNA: TGTGCCAGCAGTTTATTCGGGCAGGGGAACACTGAAGCTTTCTTT. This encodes CASSLFGQGNTEAFF.

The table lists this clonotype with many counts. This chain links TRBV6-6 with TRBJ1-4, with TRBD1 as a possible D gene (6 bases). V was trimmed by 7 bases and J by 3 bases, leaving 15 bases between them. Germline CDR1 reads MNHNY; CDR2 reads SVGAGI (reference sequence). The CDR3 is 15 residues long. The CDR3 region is CASNFPQGANEKLFF. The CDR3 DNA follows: TGTGCCAGCAATTTCCCACAGGGCGCTAATGAAAAACTGTTTTTT.